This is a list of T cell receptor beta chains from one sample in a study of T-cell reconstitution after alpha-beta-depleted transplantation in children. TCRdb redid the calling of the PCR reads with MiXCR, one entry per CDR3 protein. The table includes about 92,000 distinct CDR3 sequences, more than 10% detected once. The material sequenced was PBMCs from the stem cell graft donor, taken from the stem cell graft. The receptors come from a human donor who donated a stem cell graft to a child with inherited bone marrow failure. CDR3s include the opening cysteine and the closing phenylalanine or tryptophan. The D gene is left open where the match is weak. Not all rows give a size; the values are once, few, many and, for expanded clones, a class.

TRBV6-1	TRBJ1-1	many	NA	CASLQRWGTEAFF	TGTGCCAGCCTTCAACGTTGGGGCACTGAAGCTTTCTTT
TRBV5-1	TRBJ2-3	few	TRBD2	CASSPGLARTDTQYF	TGCGCCAGCAGCCCGGGACTAGCGCGCACAGATACGCAGTATTTT
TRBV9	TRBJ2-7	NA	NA	CASSPPARDLDTSYEQYF	TGTGCCAGCAGCCCCCCGGCCCGGGACCTTGACACGTCCTACGAGCAGTACTTC
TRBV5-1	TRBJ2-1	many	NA	CATRPRGLASNEQFF	TGCGCCACTAGACCTCGGGGACTGGCCTCCAATGAGCAGTTCTTC
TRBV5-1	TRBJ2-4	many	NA	CASSLRGSEAKNIQYF	TGCGCCAGCAGCTTGCGCGGGTCGGAGGCCAAAAACATTCAGTACTTC
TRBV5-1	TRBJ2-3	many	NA	CASSPIGIRTDTQYF	TGCGCCAGCAGCCCGATAGGGATTCGCACAGATACGCAGTATTTT
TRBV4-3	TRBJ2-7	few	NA	CPISQGTGYEQYF	TGCCCCATCAGCCAAGGCACAGGGTACGAGCAGTACTTC
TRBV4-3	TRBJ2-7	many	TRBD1	CASSQDPGGSLEQYF	TGCGCCAGCAGCCAAGATCCAGGGGGCAGCTTGGAGCAGTACTTC
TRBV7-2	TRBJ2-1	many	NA	CASSQGRNNEQFF	TGTGCCAGCAGCCAGGGGCGTAACAATGAGCAGTTCTTC
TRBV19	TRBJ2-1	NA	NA	CASSIGSFEQFF	TGTGCCAGTAGTATTGGCAGTTTTGAGCAGTTCTTC